This T cell receptor beta chain was recorded in a study of shared clonotypes between healthy human individuals. As regards this clone: Its ends do not fully match the called genes, so a read error is possible.

Using roughly 200 ng DNA, approximately 30,000 T cell genomes, the sorted-subset replicate PCRs were run. The protocol was immunoSEQ multiplex PCR, while the TCRdb copy is restricted to in-frame clones and leaves out a portion. The sample has over a million clones; 95% to 99% are singletons. CDR3 length equals 13 residues. Germline V gene sequence: CDR1 LNHDA, CDR2 SQIVND (reference sequence). Sequencing was done on a sample of naive CD4+ T cells sorted from blood. The subset was: CD45RA+ positively selected. The chain employs TRBV19 and TRBJ1-1; D gene unclear. The TCR was taken from a man aged 30 to 39 in good health. Here the CDR3 reads CASSINSDTEAFF. The CDR3 DNA sequence: TGTGCCAGCAGTATAAACTCGGACACTGAAGCTTTCTTT.